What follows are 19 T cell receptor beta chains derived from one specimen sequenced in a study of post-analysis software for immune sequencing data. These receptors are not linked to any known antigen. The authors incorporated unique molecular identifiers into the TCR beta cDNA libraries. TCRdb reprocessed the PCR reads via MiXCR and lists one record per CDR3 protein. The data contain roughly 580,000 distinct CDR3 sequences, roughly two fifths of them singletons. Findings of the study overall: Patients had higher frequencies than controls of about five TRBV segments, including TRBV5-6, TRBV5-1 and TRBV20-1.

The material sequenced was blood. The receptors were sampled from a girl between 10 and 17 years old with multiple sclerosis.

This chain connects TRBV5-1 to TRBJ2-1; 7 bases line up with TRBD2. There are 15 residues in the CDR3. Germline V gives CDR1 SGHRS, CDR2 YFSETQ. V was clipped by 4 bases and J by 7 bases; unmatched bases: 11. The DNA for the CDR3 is TGCGCCAGCAGCCAGTCCGGGACTATGAGGAATGAGCAGTTCTTC. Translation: CASSQSGTMRNEQFF.

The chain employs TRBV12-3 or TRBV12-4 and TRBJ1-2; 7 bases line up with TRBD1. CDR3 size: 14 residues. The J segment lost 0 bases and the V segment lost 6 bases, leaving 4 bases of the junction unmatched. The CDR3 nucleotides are TGTGCCAGCAGCCCGACAGGGTCTAACTATGGCTACACCTTC. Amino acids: CASSPTGSNYGYTF.

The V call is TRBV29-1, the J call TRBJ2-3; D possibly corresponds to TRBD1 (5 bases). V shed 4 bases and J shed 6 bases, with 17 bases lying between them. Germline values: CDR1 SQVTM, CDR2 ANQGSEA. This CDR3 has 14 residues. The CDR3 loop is CSVGDSHLMDTQYF. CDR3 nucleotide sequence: TGCAGCGTTGGAGACAGCCATTTGATGGATACGCAGTATTTT.

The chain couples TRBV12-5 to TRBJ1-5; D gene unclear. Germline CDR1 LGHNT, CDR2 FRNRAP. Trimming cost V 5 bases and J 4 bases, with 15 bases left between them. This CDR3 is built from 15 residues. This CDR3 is CASGLPPGGNQPQHF. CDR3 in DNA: TGTGCTAGTGGTCTCCCCCCGGGCGGTAATCAGCCCCAGCATTTT.

CDR3 DNA sequence: TGTGCCAGCAGTTTAGAGGGCCGGGGCCAAGAGACCCAGTACTTC. It encodes CASSLEGRGQETQYF. The V and J genes are TRBV12-3 or TRBV12-4 and TRBJ2-5; tentatively, D is TRBD2 (5 bases). The CDR3 length is 15 residues. Trimming removed 1 base from V and 1 base from J, with 10 bases in between.

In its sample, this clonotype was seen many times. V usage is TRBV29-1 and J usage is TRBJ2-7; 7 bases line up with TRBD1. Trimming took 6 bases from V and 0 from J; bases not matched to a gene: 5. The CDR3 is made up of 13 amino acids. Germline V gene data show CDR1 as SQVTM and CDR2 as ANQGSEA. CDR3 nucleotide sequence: TGCAGCGTCCGGGACAGTAGCTCCTACGAGCAGTACTTC. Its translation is CSVRDSSSYEQYF.

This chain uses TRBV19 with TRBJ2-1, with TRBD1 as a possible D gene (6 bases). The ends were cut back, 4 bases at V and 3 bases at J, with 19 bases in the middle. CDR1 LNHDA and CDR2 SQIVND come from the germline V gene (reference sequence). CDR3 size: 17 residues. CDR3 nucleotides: TGTGCCAGTAGTAGAACTCAGGGGTGGACTGGCTACAATGAGCAGTTCTTC. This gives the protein CASSRTQGWTGYNEQFF.

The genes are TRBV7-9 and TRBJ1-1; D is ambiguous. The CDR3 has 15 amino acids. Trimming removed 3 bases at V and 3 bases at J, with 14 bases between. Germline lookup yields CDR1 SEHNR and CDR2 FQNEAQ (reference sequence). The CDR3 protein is CASSFGSIKDTEAFF. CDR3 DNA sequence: TGTGCCAGCAGCTTCGGATCCATAAAGGACACTGAAGCTTTCTTT.

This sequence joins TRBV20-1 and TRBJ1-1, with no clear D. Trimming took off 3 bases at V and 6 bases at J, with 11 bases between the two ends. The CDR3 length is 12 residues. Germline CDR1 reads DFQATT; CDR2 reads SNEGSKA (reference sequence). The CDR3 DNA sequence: TGCAGTGCTAGGCCCGAGTTGGCTGAAGCTTTCTTT. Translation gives CSARPELAEAFF.

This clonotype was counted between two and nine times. CDR3 sequence (DNA): TGTGCCAGCAGCCCCGGACAGGGTGAGGAGCAGTACTTC. Amino acids: CASSPGQGEEQYF. The chain has TRBV3-1 and TRBJ2-4; 8 bases fit TRBD1. Trimming cost V 4 bases and J 13 bases; bases outside gene matches: 9. Germline V gives CDR1 LGHDT, CDR2 YNNKEL (reference sequence). This CDR3 has 13 residues.

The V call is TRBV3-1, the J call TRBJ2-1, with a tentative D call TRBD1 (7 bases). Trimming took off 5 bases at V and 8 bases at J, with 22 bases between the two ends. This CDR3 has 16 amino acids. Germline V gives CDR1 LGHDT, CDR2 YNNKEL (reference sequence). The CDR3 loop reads CASSVLGTVRRDEQFF. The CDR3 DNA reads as TGTGCCAGCAGCGTCCTCGGGACAGTGAGGAGGGATGAGCAGTTCTTC.

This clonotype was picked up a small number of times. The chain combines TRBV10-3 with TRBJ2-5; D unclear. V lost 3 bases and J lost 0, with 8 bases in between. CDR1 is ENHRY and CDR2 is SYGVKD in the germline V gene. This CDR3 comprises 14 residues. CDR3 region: CAISEVTHQETQYF. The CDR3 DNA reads TGTGCCATCAGTGAAGTGACACACCAAGAGACCCAGTACTTC.

Here the CDR3 reads CASTQRQYNEQFF. The CDR3 DNA is TGTGCCAGCACCCAGAGGCAGTACAATGAGCAGTTCTTC. The V and J genes are TRBV12-3 or TRBV12-4 and TRBJ2-1; no firm D call. The CDR3 spans 13 residues. Trimming took off 7 bases at V and 4 bases at J, with 11 bases between the two ends.

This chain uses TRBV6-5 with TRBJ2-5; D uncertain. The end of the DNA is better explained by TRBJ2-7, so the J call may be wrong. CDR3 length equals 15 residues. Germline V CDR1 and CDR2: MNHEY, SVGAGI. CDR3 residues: CASSYSPAENYEQYF. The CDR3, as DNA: TGTGCCAGCAGTTACTCGCCAGCCGAGAACTACGAGCAGTACTTC.

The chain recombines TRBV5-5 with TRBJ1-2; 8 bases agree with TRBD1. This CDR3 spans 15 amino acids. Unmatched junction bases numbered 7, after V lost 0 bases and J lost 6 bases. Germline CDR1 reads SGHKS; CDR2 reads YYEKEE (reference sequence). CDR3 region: CASSLGGTGANGYTF. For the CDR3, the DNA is TGTGCCAGCAGCTTGGGTGGGACAGGAGCCAATGGCTACACCTTC.

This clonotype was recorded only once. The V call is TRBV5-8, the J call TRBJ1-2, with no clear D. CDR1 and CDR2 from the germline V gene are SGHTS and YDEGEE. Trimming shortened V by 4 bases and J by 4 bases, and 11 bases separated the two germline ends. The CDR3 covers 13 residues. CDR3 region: CASSPEAVYGYTF. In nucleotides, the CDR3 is TGTGCCAGCAGCCCCGAGGCGGTCTATGGCTACACCTTC. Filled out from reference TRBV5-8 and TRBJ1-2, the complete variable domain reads EAGVTQSPTHLIKTRGQQATLRCSPISGHTSVYWYQQALGLGLQFLLWYDEGEERNRGNFPPRFSGRQFPNYSSELNVNALELEDSALYLCASSPEAVYGYTFGSGTRLTVV.

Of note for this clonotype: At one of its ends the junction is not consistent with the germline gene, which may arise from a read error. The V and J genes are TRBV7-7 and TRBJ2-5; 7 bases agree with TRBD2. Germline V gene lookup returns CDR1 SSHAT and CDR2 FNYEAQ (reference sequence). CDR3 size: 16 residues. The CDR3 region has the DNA TGTGCTAGCAGCTTAGTGGCTAGCGGAACCCAAGAGACCCAGTACTTC. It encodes CASSLVASGTQETQYF.

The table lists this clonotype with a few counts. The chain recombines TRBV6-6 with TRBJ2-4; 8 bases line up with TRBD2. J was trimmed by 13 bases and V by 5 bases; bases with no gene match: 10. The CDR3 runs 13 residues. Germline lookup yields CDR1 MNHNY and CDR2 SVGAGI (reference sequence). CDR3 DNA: TGTGCCAGCAGTCACGGACTAGCCGTGGGGCAGTACTTC. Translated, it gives CASSHGLAVGQYF.

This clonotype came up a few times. The CDR3 DNA reads TGTGCCAGCAGCCGGGCGGCTAGCGGGACCTACAATGAGCAGTTCTTC. Translating gives CASSRAASGTYNEQFF. The chain couples TRBV13 to TRBJ2-1; TRBD2 aligns across 9 bases. V trimming: 5 bases; J trimming: 2 bases; junction bases outside the gene matches: 7. The germline CDR1 and CDR2 sequences are PRHDT and FYEKMQ (reference sequence). The CDR3 consists of 16 residues.